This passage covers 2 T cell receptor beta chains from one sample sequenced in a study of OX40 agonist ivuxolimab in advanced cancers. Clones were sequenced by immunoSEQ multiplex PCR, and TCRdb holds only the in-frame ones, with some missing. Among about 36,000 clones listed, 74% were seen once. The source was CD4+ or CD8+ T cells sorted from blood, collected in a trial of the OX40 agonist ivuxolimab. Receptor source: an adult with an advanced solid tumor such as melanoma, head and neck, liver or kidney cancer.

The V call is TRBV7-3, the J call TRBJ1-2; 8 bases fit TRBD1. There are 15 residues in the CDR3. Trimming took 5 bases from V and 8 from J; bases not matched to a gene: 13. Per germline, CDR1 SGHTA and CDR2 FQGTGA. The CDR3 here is CASSPGGFAQGGYTF. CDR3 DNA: TGTGCCAGCAGCCCAGGGGGCTTCGCCCAGGGGGGCTACACCTTC.

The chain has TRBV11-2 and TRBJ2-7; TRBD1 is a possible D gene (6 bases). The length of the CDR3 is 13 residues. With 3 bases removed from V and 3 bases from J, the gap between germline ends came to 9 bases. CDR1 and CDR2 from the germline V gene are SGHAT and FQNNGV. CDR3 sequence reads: CASSFPGVYEQYV. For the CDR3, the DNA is TGTGCCAGCAGCTTTCCAGGGGTCTACGAGCAGTACGTC.